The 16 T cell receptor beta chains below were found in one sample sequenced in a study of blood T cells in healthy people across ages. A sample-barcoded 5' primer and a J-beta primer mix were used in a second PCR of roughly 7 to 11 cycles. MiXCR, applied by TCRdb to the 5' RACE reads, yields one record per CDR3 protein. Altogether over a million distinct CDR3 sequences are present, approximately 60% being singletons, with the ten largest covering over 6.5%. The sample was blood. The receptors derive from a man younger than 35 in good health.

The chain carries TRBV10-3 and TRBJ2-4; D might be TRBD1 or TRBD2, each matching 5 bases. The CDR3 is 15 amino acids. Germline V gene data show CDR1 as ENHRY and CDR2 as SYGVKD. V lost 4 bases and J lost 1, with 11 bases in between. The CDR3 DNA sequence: TGTGCCATCAGTGCCTTCAGGGACGCCAAAAACATTCAGTACTTC. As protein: CAISAFRDAKNIQYF.

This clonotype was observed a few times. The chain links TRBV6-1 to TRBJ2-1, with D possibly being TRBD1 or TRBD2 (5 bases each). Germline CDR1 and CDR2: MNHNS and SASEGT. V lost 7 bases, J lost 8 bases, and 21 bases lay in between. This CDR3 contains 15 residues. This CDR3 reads CASTSGQGVWHEQFF. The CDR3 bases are TGTGCCAGCACCTCGGGGCAGGGAGTTTGGCATGAGCAGTTCTTC.

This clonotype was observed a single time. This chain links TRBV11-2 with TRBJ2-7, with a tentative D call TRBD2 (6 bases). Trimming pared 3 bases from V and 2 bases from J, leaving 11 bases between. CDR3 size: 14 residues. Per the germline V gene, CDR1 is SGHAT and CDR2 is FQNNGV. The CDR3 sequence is CASSFTSPPYEQYF. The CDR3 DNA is TGTGCCAGCAGCTTCACTAGCCCCCCCTACGAGCAGTACTTC.

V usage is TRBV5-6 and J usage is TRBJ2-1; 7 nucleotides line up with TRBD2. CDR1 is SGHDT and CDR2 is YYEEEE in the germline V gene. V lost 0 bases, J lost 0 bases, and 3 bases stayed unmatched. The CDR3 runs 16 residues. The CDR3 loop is CASSLVWGGSYNEQFF. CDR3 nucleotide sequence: TGTGCCAGCAGCTTGGTTTGGGGGGGCTCCTACAATGAGCAGTTCTTC.

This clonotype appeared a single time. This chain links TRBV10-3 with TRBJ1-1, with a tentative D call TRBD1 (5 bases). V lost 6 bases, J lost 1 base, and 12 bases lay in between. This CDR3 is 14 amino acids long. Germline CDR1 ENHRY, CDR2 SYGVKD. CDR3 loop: CAIRSGKENTEAFF. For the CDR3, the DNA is TGTGCCATCAGATCAGGGAAGGAGAACACTGAAGCTTTCTTT.

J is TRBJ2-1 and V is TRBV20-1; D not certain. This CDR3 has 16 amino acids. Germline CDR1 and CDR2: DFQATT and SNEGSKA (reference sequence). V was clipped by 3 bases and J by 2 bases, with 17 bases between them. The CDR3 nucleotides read TGCAGTGCTAGGCCAACGCAGAGAGGCGCCTACAATGAGCAGTTCTTC. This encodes CSARPTQRGAYNEQFF.

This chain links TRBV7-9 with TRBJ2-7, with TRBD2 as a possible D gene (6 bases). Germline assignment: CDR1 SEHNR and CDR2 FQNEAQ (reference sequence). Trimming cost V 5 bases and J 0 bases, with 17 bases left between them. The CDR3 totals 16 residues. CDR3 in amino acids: CASSLPGGYSSYEQYF. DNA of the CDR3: TGTGCCAGCAGCCTACCCGGGGGTTACAGCTCCTACGAGCAGTACTTC.

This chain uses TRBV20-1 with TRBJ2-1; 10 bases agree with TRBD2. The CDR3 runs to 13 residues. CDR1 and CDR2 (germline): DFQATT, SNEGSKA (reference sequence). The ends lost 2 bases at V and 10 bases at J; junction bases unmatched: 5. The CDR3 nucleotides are TGCAGTGCTAGAATAGCGGGAGGCTGGGAGCAGTTCTTC. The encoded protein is CSARIAGGWEQFF.

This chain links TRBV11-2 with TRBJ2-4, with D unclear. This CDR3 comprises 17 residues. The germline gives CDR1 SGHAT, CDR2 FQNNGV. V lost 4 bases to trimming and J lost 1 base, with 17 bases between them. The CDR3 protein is CASSSMLSVLAKNIQYF. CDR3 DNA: TGTGCCAGCAGCTCTATGTTGAGCGTCTTGGCCAAAAACATTCAGTACTTC.

The CDR3 DNA sequence: TGTGCCAGCAGCCTTACTGTGGGCAGCTCTTACGAGCAGTACTTC. It is translated as CASSLTVGSSYEQYF. The chain recombines TRBV7-6 with TRBJ2-7; D call uncertain. Trimming removed 5 bases from V and 4 bases from J, with 18 bases in between. The CDR3 totals 15 residues. Germline V lookup: CDR1 SGHVS, CDR2 FNYEAQ.

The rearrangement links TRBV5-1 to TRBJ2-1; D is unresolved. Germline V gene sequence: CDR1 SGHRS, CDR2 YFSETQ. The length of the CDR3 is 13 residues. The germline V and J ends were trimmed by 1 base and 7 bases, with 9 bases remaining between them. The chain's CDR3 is CASSLLSDNEQFF. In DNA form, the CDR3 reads TGCGCCAGCAGCTTGCTCTCCGATAATGAGCAGTTCTTC.

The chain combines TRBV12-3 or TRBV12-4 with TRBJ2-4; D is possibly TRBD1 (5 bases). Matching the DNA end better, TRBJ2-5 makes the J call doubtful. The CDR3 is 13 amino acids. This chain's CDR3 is CASSQDLQGTQYF. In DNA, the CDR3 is TGTGCCAGCAGTCAGGACCTCCAGGGGACCCAGTACTTC.

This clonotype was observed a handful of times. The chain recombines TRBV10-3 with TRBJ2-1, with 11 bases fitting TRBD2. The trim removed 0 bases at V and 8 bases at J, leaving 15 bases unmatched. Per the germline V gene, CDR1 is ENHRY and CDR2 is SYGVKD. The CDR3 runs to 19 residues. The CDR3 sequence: CAISESIQLAGAPDDEQFF. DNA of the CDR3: TGTGCCATCAGTGAGTCGATCCAACTAGCGGGAGCTCCCGACGATGAGCAGTTCTTC.

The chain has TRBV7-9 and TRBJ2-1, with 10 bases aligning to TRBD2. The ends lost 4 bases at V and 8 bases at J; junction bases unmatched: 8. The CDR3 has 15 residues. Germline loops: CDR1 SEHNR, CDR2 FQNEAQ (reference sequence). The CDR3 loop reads CASSSTSGKLYEQFF. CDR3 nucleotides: TGTGCCAGCAGCTCTACTAGCGGGAAATTATATGAGCAGTTCTTC.

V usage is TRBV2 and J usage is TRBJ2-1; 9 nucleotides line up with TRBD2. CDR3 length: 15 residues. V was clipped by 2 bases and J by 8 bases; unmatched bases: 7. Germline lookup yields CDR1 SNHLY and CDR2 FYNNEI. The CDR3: CASSESLAGRYEQFF. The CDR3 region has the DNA TGTGCCAGCAGTGAATCCCTAGCGGGAAGGTATGAGCAGTTCTTC.

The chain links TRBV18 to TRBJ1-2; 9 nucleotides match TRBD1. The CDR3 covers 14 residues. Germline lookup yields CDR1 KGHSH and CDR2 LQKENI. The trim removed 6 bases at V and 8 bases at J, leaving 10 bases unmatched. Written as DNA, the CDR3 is TGTGCCAGCTCTGGCTCCGGGACAGGGAACGGCTACACCTTC. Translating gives CASSGSGTGNGYTF.